This T cell receptor beta chain derives from a study of blood T cell repertoires in COVID-19. The assay was immunoSEQ multiplex PCR, and TCRdb's table has in-frame clones only and misses some. The repertoire consists of 190,000 or so clones, with about 88% occurring once and the leading ten covering about 2.6%. The CDR3 loop spans 12 amino acids. Trimming cost V 4 bases and J 7 bases, with 9 bases left between them. CDR1 SGHRS and CDR2 YFSETQ come from the germline V gene. The genes are TRBV5-1 and TRBJ2-1; possibly TRBD2 for D (6 bases). This clonotype was obtained from a man in his forties with active or convalescent COVID-19. The sequenced material came from peripheral blood. The CDR3 region has the DNA TGCGCCAGCAGCGTACTAGCTAATGAGCAGTTCTTC. Amino acid sequence: CASSVLANEQFF.